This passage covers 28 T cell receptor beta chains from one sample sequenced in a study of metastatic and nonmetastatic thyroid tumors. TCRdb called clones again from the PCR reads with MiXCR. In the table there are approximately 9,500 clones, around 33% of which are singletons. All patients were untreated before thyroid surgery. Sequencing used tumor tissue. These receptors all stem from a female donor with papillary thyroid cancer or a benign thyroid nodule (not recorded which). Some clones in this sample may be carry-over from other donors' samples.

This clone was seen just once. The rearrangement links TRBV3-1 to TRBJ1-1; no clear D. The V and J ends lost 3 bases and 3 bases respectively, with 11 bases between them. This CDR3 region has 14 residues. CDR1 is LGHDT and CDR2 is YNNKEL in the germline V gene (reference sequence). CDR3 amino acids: CASSHRGVDTEAFF. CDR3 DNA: TGTGCCAGCAGCCATCGGGGAGTTGACACTGAAGCTTTCTTT.

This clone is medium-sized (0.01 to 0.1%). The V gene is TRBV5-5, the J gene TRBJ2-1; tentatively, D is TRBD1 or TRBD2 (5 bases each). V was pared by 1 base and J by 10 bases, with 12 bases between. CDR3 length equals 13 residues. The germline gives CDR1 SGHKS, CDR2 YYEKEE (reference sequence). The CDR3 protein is CASSLNDGTEQFF. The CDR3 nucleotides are TGTGCCAGCAGCTTGAATGACGGGACGGAGCAGTTCTTC. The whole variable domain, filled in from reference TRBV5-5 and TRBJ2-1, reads DAGVTQSPTHLIKTRGQQVTLRCSPISGHKSVSWYQQVLGQGPQFIFQYYEKEERGRGNFPDRFSARQFPNYSSELNVNALLLGDSALYLCASSLNDGTEQFFGPGTRLTVL.

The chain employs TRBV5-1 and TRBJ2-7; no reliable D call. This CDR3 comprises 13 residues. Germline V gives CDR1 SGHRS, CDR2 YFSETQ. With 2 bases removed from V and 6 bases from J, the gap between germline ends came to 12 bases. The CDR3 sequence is CASSFLTGSEQYF. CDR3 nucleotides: TGCGCCAGCAGCTTTCTTACGGGCAGCGAGCAGTACTTC. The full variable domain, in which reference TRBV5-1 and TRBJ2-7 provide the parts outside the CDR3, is KAGVTQTPRYLIKTRGQQVTLSCSPISGHRSVSWYQQTPGQGLQFLFEYFSETQRNKGNFPGRFSGRQFSNSRSEMNVSTLELGDSALYLCASSFLTGSEQYFGPGTRLTVT.

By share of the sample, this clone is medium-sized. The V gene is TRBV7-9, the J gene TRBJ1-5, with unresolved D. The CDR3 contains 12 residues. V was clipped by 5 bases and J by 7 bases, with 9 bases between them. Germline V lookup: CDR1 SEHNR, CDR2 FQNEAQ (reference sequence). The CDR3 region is CASSKGEQPQHF. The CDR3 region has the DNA TGTGCCAGCAGCAAGGGAGAACAGCCCCAGCATTTT.

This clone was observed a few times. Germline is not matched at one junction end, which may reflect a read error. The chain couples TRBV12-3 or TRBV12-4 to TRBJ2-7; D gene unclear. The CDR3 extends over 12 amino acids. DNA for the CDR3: TGTGCCAGCAGTGTCTCGGTCTACGGGCAGTACTTC. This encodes CASSVSVYGQYF.

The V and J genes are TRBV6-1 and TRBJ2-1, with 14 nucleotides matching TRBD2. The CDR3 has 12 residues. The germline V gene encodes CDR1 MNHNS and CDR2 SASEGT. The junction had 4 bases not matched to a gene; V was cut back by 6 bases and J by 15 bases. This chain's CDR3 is CASRGTSGSSFF. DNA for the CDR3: TGTGCCAGCAGAGGGACTAGCGGGAGTTCGTTCTTC.

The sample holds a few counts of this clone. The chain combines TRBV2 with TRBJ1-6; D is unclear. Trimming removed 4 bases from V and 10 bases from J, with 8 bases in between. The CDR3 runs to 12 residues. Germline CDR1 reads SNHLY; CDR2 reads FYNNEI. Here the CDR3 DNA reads TGTGCCAGCAGTGTACCGAACTCACCCCTCCACTTT. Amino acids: CASSVPNSPLHF.

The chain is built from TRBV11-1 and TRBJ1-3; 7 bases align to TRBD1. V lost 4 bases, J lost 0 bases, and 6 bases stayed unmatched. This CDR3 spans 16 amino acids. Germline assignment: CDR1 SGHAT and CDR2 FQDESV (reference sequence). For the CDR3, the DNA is TGTGCCAGCAGCTCTGGGACAGCAAACTCTGGAAACACCATATATTTT. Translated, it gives CASSSGTANSGNTIYF. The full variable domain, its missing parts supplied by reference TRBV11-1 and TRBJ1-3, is EAEVAQSPRYKITEKSQAVAFWCDPISGHATLYWYRQILGQGPELLVQFQDESVVDDSQLPKDRFSAERLKGVDSTLKIQPAELGDSAMYLCASSSGTANSGNTIYFGEGSWLTVV.

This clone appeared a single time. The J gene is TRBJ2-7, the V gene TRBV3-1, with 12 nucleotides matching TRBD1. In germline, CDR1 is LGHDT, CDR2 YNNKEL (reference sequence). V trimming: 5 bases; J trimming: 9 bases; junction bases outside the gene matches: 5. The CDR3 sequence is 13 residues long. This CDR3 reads CASSMGQGALQYF. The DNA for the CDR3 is TGTGCCAGCAGCATGGGACAGGGGGCATTGCAGTACTTC.

DNA for the CDR3: TGCAGTGCTAGGGGACTCTACGAGCAGTACTTC. Translating it yields CSARGLYEQYF. This chain joins TRBV20-1 and TRBJ2-7; weak D call: TRBD2 (6 bases). V was cut by 3 bases and J by 3 bases, with 6 bases left in between. The V gene's germline CDR1 is DFQATT and CDR2 SNEGSKA (reference sequence). The CDR3 contains 11 residues.

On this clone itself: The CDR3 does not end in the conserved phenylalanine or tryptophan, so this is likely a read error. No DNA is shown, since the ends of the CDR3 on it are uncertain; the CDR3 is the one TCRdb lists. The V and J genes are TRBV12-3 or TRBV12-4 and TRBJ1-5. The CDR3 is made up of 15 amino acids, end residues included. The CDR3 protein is CASSFMRVSNQPKHV.

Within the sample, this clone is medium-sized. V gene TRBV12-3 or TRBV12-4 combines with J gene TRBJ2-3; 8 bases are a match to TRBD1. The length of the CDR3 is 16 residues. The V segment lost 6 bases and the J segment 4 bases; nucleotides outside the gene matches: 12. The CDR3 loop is CASRASGTGAPDTQYF. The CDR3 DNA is TGTGCCAGCAGGGCCTCGGGGACAGGCGCACCAGATACGCAGTATTTT.

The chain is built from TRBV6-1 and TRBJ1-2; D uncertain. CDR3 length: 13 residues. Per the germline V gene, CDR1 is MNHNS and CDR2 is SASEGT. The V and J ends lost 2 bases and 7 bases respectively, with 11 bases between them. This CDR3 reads CASSELTTVGYTF. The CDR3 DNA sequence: TGTGCCAGCAGTGAATTGACGACGGTTGGCTACACCTTC.

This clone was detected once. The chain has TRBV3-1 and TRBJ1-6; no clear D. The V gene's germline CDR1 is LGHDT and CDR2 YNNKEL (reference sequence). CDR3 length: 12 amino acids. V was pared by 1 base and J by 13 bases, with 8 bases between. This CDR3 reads CASSQGQSPLHF. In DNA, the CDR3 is TGTGCCAGCAGCCAAGGACAATCCCCCCTCCACTTT.

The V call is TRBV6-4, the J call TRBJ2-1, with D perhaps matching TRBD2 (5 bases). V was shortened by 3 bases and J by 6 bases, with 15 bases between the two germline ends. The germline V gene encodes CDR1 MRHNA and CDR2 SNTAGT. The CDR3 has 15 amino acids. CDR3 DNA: TGTGCCAGCAGTGAGCGTAGCGAGGGTTCCAATGAGCAGTTCTTC. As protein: CASSERSEGSNEQFF.

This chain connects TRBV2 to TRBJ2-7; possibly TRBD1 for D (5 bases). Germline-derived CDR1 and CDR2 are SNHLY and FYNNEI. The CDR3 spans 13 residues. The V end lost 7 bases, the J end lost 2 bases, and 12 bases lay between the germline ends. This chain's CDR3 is CASMYRFTYEQYF. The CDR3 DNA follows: TGTGCCAGCATGTACAGGTTTACCTACGAGCAGTACTTC.

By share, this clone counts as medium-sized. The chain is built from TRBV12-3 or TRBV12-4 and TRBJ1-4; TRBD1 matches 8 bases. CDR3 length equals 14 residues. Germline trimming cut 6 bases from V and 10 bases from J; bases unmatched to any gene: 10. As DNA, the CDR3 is TGTGCCAGCAGCCTCGAATCAGGGGGCGGAAAACTGTTTTTT. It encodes CASSLESGGGKLFF.

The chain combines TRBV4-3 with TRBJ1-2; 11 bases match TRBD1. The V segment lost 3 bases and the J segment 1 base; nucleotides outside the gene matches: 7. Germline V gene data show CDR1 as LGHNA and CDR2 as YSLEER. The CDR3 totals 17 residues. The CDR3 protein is CASSQYTGQGDNYGYTF. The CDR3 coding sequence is TGCGCCAGCAGCCAGTATACGGGACAGGGGGATAACTATGGCTACACCTTC.

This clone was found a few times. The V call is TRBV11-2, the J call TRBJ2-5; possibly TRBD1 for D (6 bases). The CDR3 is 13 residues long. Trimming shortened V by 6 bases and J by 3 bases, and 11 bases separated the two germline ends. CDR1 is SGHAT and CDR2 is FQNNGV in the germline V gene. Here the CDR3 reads CASSLQGKETQYF. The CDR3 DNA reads TGTGCCAGCAGTTTACAGGGCAAAGAGACCCAGTACTTC.

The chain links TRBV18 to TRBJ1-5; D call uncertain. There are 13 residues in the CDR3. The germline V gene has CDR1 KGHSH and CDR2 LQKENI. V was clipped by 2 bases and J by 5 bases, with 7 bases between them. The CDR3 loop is CASSPGLDQPQHF. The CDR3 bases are TGTGCCAGCTCACCAGGGTTGGATCAGCCCCAGCATTTT.

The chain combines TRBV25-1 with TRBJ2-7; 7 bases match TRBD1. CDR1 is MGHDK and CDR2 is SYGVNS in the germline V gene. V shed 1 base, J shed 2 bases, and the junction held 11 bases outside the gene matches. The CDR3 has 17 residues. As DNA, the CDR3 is TGTGCCAGCAGTGAATGGGCTGGGACAGACCAAACCTACGAGCAGTACTTC. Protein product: CASSEWAGTDQTYEQYF.

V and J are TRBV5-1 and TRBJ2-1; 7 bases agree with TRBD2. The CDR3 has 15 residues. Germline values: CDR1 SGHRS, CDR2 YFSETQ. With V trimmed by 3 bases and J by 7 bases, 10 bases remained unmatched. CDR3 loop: CASSWGGLLENEQFF. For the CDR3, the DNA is TGCGCCAGCAGCTGGGGGGGACTATTGGAGAATGAGCAGTTCTTC.

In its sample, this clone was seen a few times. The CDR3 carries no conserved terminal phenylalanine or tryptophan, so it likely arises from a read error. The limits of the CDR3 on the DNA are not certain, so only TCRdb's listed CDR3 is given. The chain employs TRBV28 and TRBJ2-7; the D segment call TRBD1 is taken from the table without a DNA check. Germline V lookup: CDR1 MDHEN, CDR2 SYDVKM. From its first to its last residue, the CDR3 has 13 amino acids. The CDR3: CASSRHFGQGGNL.

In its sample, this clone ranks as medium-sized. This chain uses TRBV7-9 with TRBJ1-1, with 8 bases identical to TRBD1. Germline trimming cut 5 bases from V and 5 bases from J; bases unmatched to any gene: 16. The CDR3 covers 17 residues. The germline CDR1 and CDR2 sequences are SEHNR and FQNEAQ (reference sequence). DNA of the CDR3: TGTGCCAGCAGCCCTCTCAGGGGGCGTCGTTTGGGGACTGAAGCTTTCTTT. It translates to CASSPLRGRRLGTEAFF.

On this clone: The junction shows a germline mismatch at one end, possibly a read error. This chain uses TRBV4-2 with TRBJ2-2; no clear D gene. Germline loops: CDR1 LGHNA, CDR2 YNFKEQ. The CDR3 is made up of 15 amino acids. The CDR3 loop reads CSSSQHSSDTGELFF. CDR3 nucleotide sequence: TGTTCCAGCAGCCAACATAGCTCGGACACCGGGGAGCTGTTTTTT.

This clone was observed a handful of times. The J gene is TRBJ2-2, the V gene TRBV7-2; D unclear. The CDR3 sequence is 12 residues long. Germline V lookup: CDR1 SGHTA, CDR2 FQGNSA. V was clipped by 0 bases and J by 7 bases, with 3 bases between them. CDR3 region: CASSLAGGELFF. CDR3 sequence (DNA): TGTGCCAGCAGCTTAGCCGGCGGGGAGCTGTTTTTT. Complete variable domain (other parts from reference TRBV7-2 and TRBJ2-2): GAGVSQSPSNKVTEKGKDVELRCDPISGHTALYWYRQSLGQGLEFLIYFQGNSAPDKSGLPSDRFSAERTGGSVSTLTIQRTQQEDSAVYLCASSLAGGELFFGEGSRLTVL.

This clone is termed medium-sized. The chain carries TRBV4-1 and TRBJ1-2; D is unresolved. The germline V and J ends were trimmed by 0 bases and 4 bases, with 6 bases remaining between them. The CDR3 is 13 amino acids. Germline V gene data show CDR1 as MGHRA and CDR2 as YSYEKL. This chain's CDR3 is CASSQETAYGYTF. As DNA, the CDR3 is TGCGCCAGCAGCCAAGAAACGGCCTATGGCTACACCTTC.

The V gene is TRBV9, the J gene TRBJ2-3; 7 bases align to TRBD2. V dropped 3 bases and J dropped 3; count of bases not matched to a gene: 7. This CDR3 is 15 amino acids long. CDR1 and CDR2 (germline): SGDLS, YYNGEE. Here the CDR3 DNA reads TGTGCCAGCAGCGAGTGGACTAGTTTTACAGATACGCAGTATTTT. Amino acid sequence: CASSEWTSFTDTQYF.